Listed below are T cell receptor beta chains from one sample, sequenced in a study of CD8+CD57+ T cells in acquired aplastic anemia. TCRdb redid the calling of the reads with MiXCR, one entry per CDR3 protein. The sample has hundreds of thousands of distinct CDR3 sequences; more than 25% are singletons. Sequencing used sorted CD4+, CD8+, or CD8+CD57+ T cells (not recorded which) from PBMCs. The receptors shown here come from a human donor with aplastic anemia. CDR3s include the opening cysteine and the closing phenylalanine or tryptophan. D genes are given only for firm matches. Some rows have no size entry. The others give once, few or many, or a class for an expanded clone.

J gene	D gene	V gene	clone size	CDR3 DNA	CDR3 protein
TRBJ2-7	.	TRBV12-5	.	TGTGCTAGTGGTCCCGAGCCGGCGGTCTCCTACGAGCAGTACTTC	CASGPEPAVSYEQYF
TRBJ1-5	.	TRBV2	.	TGTGCCAGCAGCGGCGGGACCCAAGAGACCCAGCATTTT	CASSGGTQETQHF
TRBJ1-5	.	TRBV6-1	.	TGTGCCAGCAGTACAGCGCAGTATAGCAATCAGCCCCAGCATTTT	CASSTAQYSNQPQHF
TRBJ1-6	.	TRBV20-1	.	TGCAGTGCTAGAGATAACCCGGGCAACTATTCACCCCTCCACTTT	CSARDNPGNYSPLHF
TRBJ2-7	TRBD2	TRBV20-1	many	TGCAGTGCTGATAAGCGGGGCTACGAGCAGTACTTC	CSADKRGYEQYF
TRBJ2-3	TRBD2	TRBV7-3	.	TGTGCCAGCAGCGCCGGGACTAGGCTGACAGATACGCAGTATTTT	CASSAGTRLTDTQYF
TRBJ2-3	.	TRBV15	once	TGTGCCACCAGTCTGACAGACACGAAGTATTTT	CATSLTDTKYF
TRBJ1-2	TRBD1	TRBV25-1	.	TGTGCCAGCAGCGTCCCCGGGACAGAAGACTATGGCTACACCTTC	CASSVPGTEDYGYTF
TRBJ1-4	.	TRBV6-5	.	TGTGCCAGCAGTTACTCGTCACTTAATGAAAAACTGTTTTTT	CASSYSSLNEKLFF
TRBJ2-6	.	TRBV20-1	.	TGCAGTGCTCCCGGGCTGTGCTCTGGGGCCAACGTCCTGACTTTC	CSAPGLCSGANVLTF
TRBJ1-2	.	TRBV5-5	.	TGTGCCAGCAGCAGGGATCCCGGGGTCTACTATGGCTACACCTTC	CASSRDPGVYYGYTF
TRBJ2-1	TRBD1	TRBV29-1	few	TGCAGCGTGCCAACCCAGGGGGTTGTCTACAATGAGCAGTTCTTC	CSVPTQGVVYNEQFF
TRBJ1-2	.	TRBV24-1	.	TGTGCCACCAGTACCGGGGGCAACTATGGCTACACCTTC	CATSTGGNYGYTF
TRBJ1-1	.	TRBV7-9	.	TGTGCCAGCAGCTTATCTCCGGTCTTAGGGAACGTATTCAAGAACCCTGAAGCTTTCTTT	CASSLSPVLGNVFKNPEAFF
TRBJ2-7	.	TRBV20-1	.	TGCAGTGCTACAGGCAGGGGCGGATACTACGAGCAGTACTTC	CSATGRGGYYEQYF
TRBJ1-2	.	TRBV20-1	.	TGCAGTGCCGGGGGCCATGGCTACTATGGCTACACCTTC	CSAGGHGYYGYTF
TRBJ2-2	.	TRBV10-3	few	TGTGCCACCCATACGGGCACCGGGGAGCTGCTTTTT	CATHTGTGELLF
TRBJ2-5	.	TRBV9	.	TGTGCCAGCAGCGTAACCCGGGACGCTCAAGAGACCCAGTACTTC	CASSVTRDAQETQYF
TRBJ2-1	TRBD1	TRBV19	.	TGTGCCAGTAGTCCCCCGGGACAGGTTTTCTACAATGAGCAGTTCTTC	CASSPPGQVFYNEQFF
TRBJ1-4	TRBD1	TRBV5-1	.	TGCGCCAGCAGCCTACAGGGGGCGGAAAAACTGTTTTTT	CASSLQGAEKLFF
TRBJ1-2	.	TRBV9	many	TGTGCCAGCAGTGCGCAGGCCGGAGGGGTAGGGGGCTACACCTTC	CASSAQAGGVGGYTF
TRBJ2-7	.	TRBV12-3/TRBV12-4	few	TGTGCCAGCAGTTTCGGGATTAACTACGAGCAGTACTTC	CASSFGINYEQYF
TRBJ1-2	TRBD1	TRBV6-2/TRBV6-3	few	TGTGCCAGCAGTTACTCCCGCCCGACGACAGGGTATAAGGGCTACACCTTC	CASSYSRPTTGYKGYTF
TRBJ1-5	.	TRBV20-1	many	TGCAGTGCTAGTGGTCAGGGAGGTCAGCCCCAGCATTTT	CSASGQGGQPQHF
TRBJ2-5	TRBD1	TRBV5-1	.	TGCGCCAGCAGCTTGACAGGGGGCCTTTCACAAGAGACCCAGTACTTC	CASSLTGGLSQETQYF
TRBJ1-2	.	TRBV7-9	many	TGTGCCAGCAGCTATGGACAAACTAACTATGGCTACACCTTC	CASSYGQTNYGYTF
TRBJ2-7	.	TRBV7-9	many	TGTGCCAGCAGCCGAACCAACAGGTTCCCTTACTTC	CASSRTNRFPYF
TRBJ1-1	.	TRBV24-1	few	TGTGCCACCAGTGATTCCTCTAGGGACGGGAACACTGAAGCTTTCTTT	CATSDSSRDGNTEAFF
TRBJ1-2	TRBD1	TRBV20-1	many	TGCAGTGCTAGAGATTCTGGGACAGGGCATGGCTACACCTTC	CSARDSGTGHGYTF
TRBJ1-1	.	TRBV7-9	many	TGTGCCAGCAGCTTCTGGGTCGGAGAAGCTTTCTTT	CASSFWVGEAFF
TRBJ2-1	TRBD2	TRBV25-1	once	TGTGCCAGCAGAACTAGCGGGCCCAATGAGCAGTTCTTC	CASRTSGPNEQFF
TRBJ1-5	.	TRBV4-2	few	TGTGCCAGCAGCCAAGAAGGTGGACGGTTTCGGAGCAATCAGCCCCAGCATTTT	CASSQEGGRFRSNQPQHF
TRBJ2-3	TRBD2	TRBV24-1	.	TGTGCCACCAGTGACTCCGGGACTAGCGGGCTGAACACAGATACGCAGTATTTT	CATSDSGTSGLNTDTQYF
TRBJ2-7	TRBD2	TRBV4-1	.	TGCGCCAGCAGCCAAGTAACTAGCGCTGACTACGAGCAGTACTTC	CASSQVTSADYEQYF
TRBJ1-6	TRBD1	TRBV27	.	TGTGCCAGCAGTATCTTTGGGGACAGGAACTCCTATAATTCACCCCTCCACTTT	CASSIFGDRNSYNSPLHF
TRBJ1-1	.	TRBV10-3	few	TGTGCCAGCAGTTACAGGGTTCTGGACACTGAAGCTTTCTTT	CASSYRVLDTEAFF
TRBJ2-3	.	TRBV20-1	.	TGCAGTGCCCGGGTGGATCCAGATACGCAGTATTTT	CSARVDPDTQYF
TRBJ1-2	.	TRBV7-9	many	TGTGCCAGCAGCCGGCAGGGCTACACCTTC	CASSRQGYTF
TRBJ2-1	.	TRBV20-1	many	TGCAGTGCTAGGACGCCGGCCAGGGAGCAGTTCTTC	CSARTPAREQFF
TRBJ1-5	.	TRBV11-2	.	TGTGCCAGCAGCTTTACGGGGTTATATAGCAATCAGCCCCAGCATTTT	CASSFTGLYSNQPQHF
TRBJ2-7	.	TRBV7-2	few	TGTGCCAGCAGAGTTACAGGGAGCTACGAGCAGTACTTC	CASRVTGSYEQYF
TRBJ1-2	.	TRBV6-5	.	TGTGCCGGCAGTTCTCCGCCAGGCGGTATCTATGGCTACACCTTC	CAGSSPPGGIYGYTF
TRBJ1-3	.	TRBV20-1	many	TGCAGTGCTAGTAACCCATCCTCTGGAAACACCATATATTTT	CSASNPSSGNTIYF
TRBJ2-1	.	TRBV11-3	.	TGTGCCAGCAGCTTAAACCCCCCTAACCCTGAGCAGTTCTTC	CASSLNPPNPEQFF
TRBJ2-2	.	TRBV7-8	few	TGTGCCAGCAGCCTAGGACTATTCAGCGGGGAGCTGTTTTTT	CASSLGLFSGELFF
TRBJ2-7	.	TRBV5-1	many	TGCGCCAGCAGCTTGGACTCGACAGACTACGAGCAGTACTTC	CASSLDSTDYEQYF
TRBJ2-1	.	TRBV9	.	TGTGCCAGCAGCGTAGATTCTGGTCAATTACCCGTCAGGGCTTTCGGTGAGCAGTTCTTC	CASSVDSGQLPVRAFGEQFF
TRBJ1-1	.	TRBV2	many	TGTGCCAGCAGTGAATGGGGGAAAAACACTGAAGCTTTCTTT	CASSEWGKNTEAFF
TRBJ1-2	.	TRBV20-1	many	TGCAGTGCTAGAGATCAGTACAGGAAACATGGCTACACCTTC	CSARDQYRKHGYTF
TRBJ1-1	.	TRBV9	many	TGTGCCAGCAGCGTATCTCAGAACACTGAAGCTTTCTTT	CASSVSQNTEAFF
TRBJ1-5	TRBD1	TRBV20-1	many	TGCAGTGCTAGAGTGTCGACAGGGGGTCGTCAGCCCCAGCATTTT	CSARVSTGGRQPQHF